This T cell receptor beta chain was sequenced during a study of identical twins. TCRdb recomputed calls from the 5' RACE reads with MiXCR, one row per CDR3 protein. The repertoire holds 400,000 to 500,000 distinct CDR3 sequences, with approximately 18% as singletons. This CDR3 contains 15 residues. Germline V CDR1 and CDR2: SGDLS, YYNGEE. V gave up 0 bases and J gave up 3 bases, with 11 bases separating them. This clonotype was detected a few times. The sample comprised naive T cells sorted from blood. This chain connects TRBV9 to TRBJ2-3, with TRBD2 as a possible D gene (6 bases). The receptor comes from a man in his fifties in good health. CDR3 loop: CASSVAGVLTDTQYF. The DNA of the CDR3 is TGTGCCAGCAGCGTAGCGGGGGTTTTGACAGATACGCAGTATTTT.